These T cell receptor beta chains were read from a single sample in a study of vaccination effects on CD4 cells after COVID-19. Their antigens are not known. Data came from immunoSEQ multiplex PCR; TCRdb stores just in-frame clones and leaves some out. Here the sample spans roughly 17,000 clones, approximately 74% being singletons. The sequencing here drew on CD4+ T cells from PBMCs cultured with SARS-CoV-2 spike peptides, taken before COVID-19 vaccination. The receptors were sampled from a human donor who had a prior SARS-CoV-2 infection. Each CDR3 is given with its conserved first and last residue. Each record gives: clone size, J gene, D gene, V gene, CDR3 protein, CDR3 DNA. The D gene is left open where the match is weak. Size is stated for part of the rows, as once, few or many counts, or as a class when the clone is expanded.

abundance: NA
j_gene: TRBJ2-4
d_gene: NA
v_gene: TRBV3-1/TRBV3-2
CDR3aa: CASSQVRNIQYF
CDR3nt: TGTGCCAGCAGCCAAGTCCGGAACATTCAGTACTTC

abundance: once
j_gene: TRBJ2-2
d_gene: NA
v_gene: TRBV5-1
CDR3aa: CASSWGHTGGELFF
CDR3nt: TGCGCCAGCAGCTGGGGTCATACCGGTGGGGAGCTGTTTTTT

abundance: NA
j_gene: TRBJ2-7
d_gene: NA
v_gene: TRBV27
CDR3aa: CASSLSASIAYEQYF
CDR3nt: TGTGCCAGCAGTTTATCCGCCAGTATAGCCTACGAGCAGTACTTC

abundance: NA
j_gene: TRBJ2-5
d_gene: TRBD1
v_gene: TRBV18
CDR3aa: CASSPDWTGAFKTQYF
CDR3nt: TGTGCCAGCTCACCAGACTGGACAGGGGCGTTTAAGACCCAGTACTTC

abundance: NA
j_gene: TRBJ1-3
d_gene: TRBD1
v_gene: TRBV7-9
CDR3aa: CASSSRTGGDTIYF
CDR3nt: TGTGCCAGCAGCTCGCGGACAGGGGGAGACACCATATATTTT

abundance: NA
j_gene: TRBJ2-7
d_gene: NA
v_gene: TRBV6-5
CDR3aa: CASSYVRGNEQYF
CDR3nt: TGTGCCAGCAGTTATGTCCGTGGGAACGAGCAGTACTTC

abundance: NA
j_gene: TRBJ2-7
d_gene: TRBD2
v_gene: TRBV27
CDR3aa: CASSMKAGAEYYEQYF
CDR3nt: TGTGCCAGCTCGATGAAAGCGGGGGCTGAATACTACGAGCAGTACTTC

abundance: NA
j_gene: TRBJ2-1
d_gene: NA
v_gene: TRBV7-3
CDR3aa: CASSLYVSSSYNEQFF
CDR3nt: TGTGCCAGCAGCTTATACGTCTCGAGCTCCTACAATGAGCAGTTCTTC

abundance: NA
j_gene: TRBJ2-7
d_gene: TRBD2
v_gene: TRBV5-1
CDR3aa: CASSGTSGRGYEQYF
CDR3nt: TGCGCCAGCAGCGGAACTAGCGGGAGAGGGTACGAGCAGTACTTC

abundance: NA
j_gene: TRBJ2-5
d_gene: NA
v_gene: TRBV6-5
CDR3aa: CASSYSTGNRETQYF
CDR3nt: TGTGCCAGCAGTTACTCAACAGGGAACCGAGAGACCCAGTACTTC

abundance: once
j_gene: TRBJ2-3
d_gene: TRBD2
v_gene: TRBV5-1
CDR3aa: CASSLVGTSGTDTQYF
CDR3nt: TGCGCCAGCAGCTTGGTTGGGACTAGCGGGACGGATACGCAGTATTTT

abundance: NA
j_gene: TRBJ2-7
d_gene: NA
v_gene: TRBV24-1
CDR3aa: CATLGGPLSYEQYF
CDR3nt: TGTGCCACCCTCGGGGGTCCCCTCTCCTACGAGCAGTACTTC

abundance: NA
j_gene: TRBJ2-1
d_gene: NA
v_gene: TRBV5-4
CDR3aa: CASSSPGPYNEQFF
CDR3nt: TGTGCCAGCAGCTCACCGGGACCGTACAATGAGCAGTTCTTC

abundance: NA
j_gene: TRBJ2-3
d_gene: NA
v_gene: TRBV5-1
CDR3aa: CASSLGGSTDTQYF
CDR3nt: TGCGCCAGCAGCTTGGGTGGTAGCACAGATACGCAGTATTTT

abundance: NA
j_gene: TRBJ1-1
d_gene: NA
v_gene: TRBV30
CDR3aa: CAWIGQPNTEAFF
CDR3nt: TGTGCCTGGATAGGACAGCCGAACACTGAAGCTTTCTTT

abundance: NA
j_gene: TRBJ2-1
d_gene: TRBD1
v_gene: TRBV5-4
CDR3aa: CASSRPLLGTGYNEQFF
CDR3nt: TGTGCCAGCAGCCGACCCCTACTCGGGACAGGGTACAATGAGCAGTTCTTC

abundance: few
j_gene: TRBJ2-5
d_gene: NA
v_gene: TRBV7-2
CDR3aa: CASSFQLQETQYF
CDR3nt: TGTGCCAGCAGCTTCCAGCTTCAAGAGACCCAGTACTTC

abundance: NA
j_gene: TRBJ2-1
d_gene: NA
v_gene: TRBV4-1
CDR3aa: CASRPTLGARSNEQFF
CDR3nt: TGCGCCAGCAGACCTACCCTTGGGGCAAGGAGCAATGAGCAGTTCTTC

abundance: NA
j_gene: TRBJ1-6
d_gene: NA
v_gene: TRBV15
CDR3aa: CATSRERTRTLHF
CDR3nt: TGTGCCACCAGCAGAGAAAGGACTAGGACCCTCCACTTT

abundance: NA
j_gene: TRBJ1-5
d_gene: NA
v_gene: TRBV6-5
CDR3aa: CASRTGTRVAQPQHF
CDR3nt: TGTGCCAGCAGAACCGGGACACGGGTGGCGCAGCCCCAGCATTTT

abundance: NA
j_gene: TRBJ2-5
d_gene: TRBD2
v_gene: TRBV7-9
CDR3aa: CASSSGTSGSVWETQYF
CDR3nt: TGTGCCAGCAGCTCCGGGACTAGCGGGAGTGTCTGGGAGACCCAGTACTTC

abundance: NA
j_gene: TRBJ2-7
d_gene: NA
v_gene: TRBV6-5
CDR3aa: CASSSGTHSSYEQYF
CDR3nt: TGTGCCAGCAGTTCCGGGACACATAGCTCCTACGAGCAGTACTTC

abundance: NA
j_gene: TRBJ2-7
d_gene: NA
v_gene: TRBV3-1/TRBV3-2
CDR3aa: CASQGSNYEQYF
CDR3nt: TGTGCCAGCCAGGGTTCCAACTACGAGCAGTACTTC

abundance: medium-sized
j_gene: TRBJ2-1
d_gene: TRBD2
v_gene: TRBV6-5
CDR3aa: CASSYYSGTNYNEQFF
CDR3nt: TGTGCCAGCAGTTACTATTCCGGGACTAATTACAATGAGCAGTTCTTC

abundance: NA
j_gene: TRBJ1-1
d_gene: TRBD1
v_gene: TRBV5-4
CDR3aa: CASRQGQGNTEAFF
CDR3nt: TGTGCCAGCAGACAGGGACAGGGTAACACTGAAGCTTTCTTT

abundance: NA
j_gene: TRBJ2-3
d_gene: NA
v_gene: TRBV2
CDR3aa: CASRNTDTQYF
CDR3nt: TGTGCCAGCAGGAACACAGATACGCAGTATTTT

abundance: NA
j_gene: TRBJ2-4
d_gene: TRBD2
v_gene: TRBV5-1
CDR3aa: CASSPTGGGHQAKNIQYF
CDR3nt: TGCGCCAGCAGCCCCACCGGGGGGGGACATCAAGCCAAAAACATTCAGTACTTC

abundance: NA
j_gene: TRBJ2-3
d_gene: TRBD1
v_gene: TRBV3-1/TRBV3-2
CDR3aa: CASRDRYTDTQYF
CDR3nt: TGTGCCAGCAGGGACAGGTATACAGATACGCAGTATTTT

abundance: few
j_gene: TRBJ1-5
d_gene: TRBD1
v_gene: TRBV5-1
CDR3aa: CASSLEPSGTGGNQPQHF
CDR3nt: TGCGCCAGCAGCTTGGAACCATCCGGGACAGGGGGCAATCAGCCCCAGCATTTT

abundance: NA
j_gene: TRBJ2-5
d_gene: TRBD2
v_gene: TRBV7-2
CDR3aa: CASSLDRLAGGGETQYF
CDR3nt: TGTGCCAGCAGCTTAGACCGGCTAGCGGGAGGAGGGGAGACCCAGTACTTC

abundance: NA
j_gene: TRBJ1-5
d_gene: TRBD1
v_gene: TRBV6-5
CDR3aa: CASRIQGFGNQPQHF
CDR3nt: TGTGCCAGCAGGATACAGGGGTTTGGCAATCAGCCCCAGCATTTT

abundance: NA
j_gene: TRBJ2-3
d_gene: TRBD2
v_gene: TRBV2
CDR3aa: CASSVLSGSLDTQYF
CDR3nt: TGTGCCAGCAGTGTACTAAGCGGGAGTTTGGATACGCAGTATTTT

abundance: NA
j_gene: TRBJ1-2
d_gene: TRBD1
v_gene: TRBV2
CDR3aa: CASGQGEWNYGYTF
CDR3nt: TGTGCCAGCGGACAGGGGGAGTGGAACTATGGCTACACCTTC

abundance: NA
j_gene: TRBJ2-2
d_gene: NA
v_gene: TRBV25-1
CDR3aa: CASSDNSRNTGELFF
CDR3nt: TGTGCCAGCAGTGATAACAGTAGAAACACCGGGGAGCTGTTTTTT

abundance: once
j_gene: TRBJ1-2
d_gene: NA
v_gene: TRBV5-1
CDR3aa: CASSLAPGGGYTF
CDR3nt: TGCGCCAGCAGCTTGGCCCCGGGAGGTGGCTACACCTTC

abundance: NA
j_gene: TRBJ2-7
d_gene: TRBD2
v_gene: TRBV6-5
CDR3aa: CASSRLAGGPWEQYF
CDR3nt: TGTGCCAGCAGCCGCCTAGCGGGAGGTCCCTGGGAGCAGTACTTC

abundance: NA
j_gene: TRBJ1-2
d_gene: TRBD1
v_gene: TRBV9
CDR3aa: CASSVEGAGNYGYTF
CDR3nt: TGTGCCAGCAGCGTGGAGGGGGCGGGTAACTATGGCTACACCTTC

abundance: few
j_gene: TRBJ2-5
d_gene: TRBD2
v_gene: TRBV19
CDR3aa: CASSILAGGQETQYF
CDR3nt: TGTGCCAGTAGTATACTAGCGGGGGGGCAAGAGACCCAGTACTTC